This TCR beta chain comes out of a study of cytomegalovirus exposure and HLA in healthy donors. Whole-study results and caveats: Researchers reported in a later analysis that common viral pathogens appeared linked to several top clusters. Among TCR beta chains, those listed as cytomegalovirus-associated numbered around 180.

Researchers ran the PCR with 60 Vbeta and 13 Jbeta primers. Only in-frame clones appear in the TCRdb table, and some are missing; sequencing was by immunoSEQ multiplex PCR. Of 150,000 to 200,000 clones in the sample, roughly 76% were seen once. Nominally healthy donors were sampled, though unrecorded immune exposures were likely. Notes on this clone: Its specificity is not known.

This TCR was sampled from a human donor in good health. Sequencing was carried out using PBMCs.

The CDR3 is CASSTGQGAANEKLFF. The CDR3 bases are TGCGCCAGCAGCACGGGACAGGGAGCAGCTAATGAAAAACTGTTTTTT. The genes are TRBV5-1 and TRBJ1-4; TRBD1 matches at 9 bases. Germline-derived CDR1 and CDR2 are SGHRS and YFSETQ. The CDR3 consists of 16 residues. Trimming cost V 4 bases and J 3 bases; bases outside gene matches: 7.